The rows below give T cell receptor beta chains drawn from one sample of a study of CD8 T cells in ankylosing spondylitis. TCRdb redid the calling of the 5' RACE reads with MiXCR, one entry per CDR3 protein. The table lists about 110,000 distinct CDR3 sequences, 24% of them singletons, with around an eighth in the top ten. Sample: synovial fluid, either unsorted or a sorted T cell fraction (not recorded which). The receptors were gathered from a male donor with ankylosing spondylitis. The CDR3 runs from the conserved cysteine through the conserved F or W. A D gene is named only where the DNA matches it firmly. A row's size may be missing; if present it is once, few, many or a size class.

j_call clone_size cdr3_length d_call v_call cdr3_nt cdr3_aa
TRBJ2-1 - 14 TRBD2 TRBV20-1 TGCAGTGCTCCGGCTAGCGGGAGGGTAAATGAGCAGTTCTTC CSAPASGRVNEQFF
TRBJ2-7 few 14 - TRBV30 TGTGCCTGGAGTGTACAATACAGGGTCTACGAGCAGTACTTC CAWSVQYRVYEQYF
TRBJ2-3 many 16 TRBD2 TRBV7-8 TGTGCCAGCAGCATCCTGACTAGCGGGAGCGCAGATACGCAGTATTTT CASSILTSGSADTQYF
TRBJ1-2 many 15 TRBD1 TRBV29-1 TGCAGCGTGCCGGGACAGAGGGCGTTTGGCTATGGCTACACCTTC CSVPGQRAFGYGYTF
TRBJ1-5 - 13 - TRBV3-1 TGTGCCAGCAGCCAAGAAAAAAATCAGCCCCAGCATTTT CASSQEKNQPQHF
TRBJ2-1 - 13 - TRBV10-1 TGCGCCAGCAAGGGTAATGCCGTTCATGAGCAGTTCTTC CASKGNAVHEQFF
TRBJ2-2 - 18 TRBD2 TRBV20-1 TGCAGTGCTAGAGATCATGGGGGACTAGCGGGATACACCGGGGAGCTGTTTTTT CSARDHGGLAGYTGELFF
TRBJ2-1 many 15 TRBD1 TRBV24-1 TGTGCCACCAGTGTGGGACAGGGATACAGTCCACACAAGTTCTTC CATSVGQGYSPHKFF
TRBJ2-5 - 15 TRBD1 TRBV5-4 TGTGCCAGCAGCTCCTCAACAGGGGCCCGGGAGACCCAGTACTTC CASSSSTGARETQYF
TRBJ1-1 many 14 - TRBV7-8 TGTGCCAGCAGCATTTTGGGGGGGGACACTGAAGCTTTCTTT CASSILGGDTEAFF
TRBJ2-3 - 13 - TRBV29-1 TGCAGCGTTGAACAGGTCAGCACAGATACGCAGTATTTT CSVEQVSTDTQYF
TRBJ2-3 many 11 - TRBV20-1 TGCAGTGCTATCTTGACAGATACGCAGTATTTT CSAILTDTQYF
TRBJ2-5 many 12 - TRBV7-2 TGTGCCAGCAGCCCGGCCCAAGAGACCCAGTACTTC CASSPAQETQYF
TRBJ2-1 - 11 - TRBV30 TGTGCTTCGGACCAGTACAATGAGCAGTTCTTC CASDQYNEQFF
TRBJ2-1 few 15 - TRBV6-2/TRBV6-3 TGTGCCAGCAGTTATCGAGTGACAGGTATAAATGAGCAGTTCTTC CASSYRVTGINEQFF
TRBJ1-4 few 13 - TRBV5-1 TGCGCCAGCAGCTTGGTGACAGACGAAAAACTGTTTTTT CASSLVTDEKLFF
TRBJ2-2 many 17 - TRBV5-1 TGCGCCAGCAGTCACGGCTGGGAGCGGAGTAACACCGGGGAGCTGTTTTTT CASSHGWERSNTGELFF
TRBJ2-2 - 12 - TRBV7-2 TGTGCCAGCAGCTTTAGCACCGGGGAGCTGTTTTTT CASSFSTGELFF
TRBJ2-3 many 15 TRBD1 TRBV10-3 TGTGCCATCAGTGAAGGGACAGGTTGGGAAGATACGCAGTATTTT CAISEGTGWEDTQYF
TRBJ2-3 few 15 TRBD2 TRBV20-1 TGCAGTGCTAGCGTCAGCGGGAGCGAGGGAGATACGCAGTATTTT CSASVSGSEGDTQYF
TRBJ1-5 - 14 - TRBV20-1 TGCAGTGCTGCTAGGAGTCTGGGAAGTCAGCCCCAGCATTTT CSAARSLGSQPQHF
TRBJ2-1 few 15 - TRBV5-1 TGCGCCAGCAGCCCCCGGCGGCAGGGTAACAATGAGCAGTTCTTC CASSPRRQGNNEQFF
TRBJ2-1 many 16 TRBD2 TRBV3-1 TGTGCCAGCAGCCCCGGGACTAGCGGGAGGGGAAATGAGCAGTTCTTC CASSPGTSGRGNEQFF
TRBJ2-1 - 16 TRBD1 TRBV5-1 TGCGCCAGCAGCTATGTCAGGGACAGGGGATACAATGAGCAGTTCTTC CASSYVRDRGYNEQFF
TRBJ1-1 many 14 - TRBV20-1 TGCAGTGCTAGGCCCGGAGGAGGGTTCACTGAAGCTTTCTTT CSARPGGGFTEAFF
TRBJ2-7 few 15 TRBD1 TRBV5-1 TGCGCCAGCAGCTTGGGGGGACAGGGGTCCTACGAGCAGTACTTC CASSLGGQGSYEQYF
TRBJ2-1 - 12 - TRBV18 TGTGCCAGCTCACAAAAAGACGGTGAGCAGTTCTTC CASSQKDGEQFF
TRBJ1-6 many 15 - TRBV7-2 TGTGCCAGCAGCCCGATCCAGGGAAATAATTCACCCCTCCACTTT CASSPIQGNNSPLHF
TRBJ2-1 - 18 - TRBV10-3 TGTGCCATCAGTGTTCCCCTCGGCAGTGCGAGCTCCTACAATGAGCAGTTCTTC CAISVPLGSASSYNEQFF
TRBJ1-2 few 14 TRBD1 TRBV7-2 TGTGCCAGCAGCTTAGCGCAGGGGGAGTCTGGCTACACCTTC CASSLAQGESGYTF
TRBJ2-1 many 11 - TRBV7-2 TGTGCCAGCAGATCTTACAATGAGCAGTTCTTC CASRSYNEQFF
TRBJ2-1 few 17 TRBD2 TRBV3-1 TGTGCCAGCAGCCCGGGACTAGCTTTTGACTCCTACAATGAGCAGTTCTTC CASSPGLAFDSYNEQFF
TRBJ2-3 - 13 - TRBV7-2 TGTGCCAGCAGCTTAAGCCAGGGAGATACGCAGTATTTT CASSLSQGDTQYF
TRBJ2-7 - 14 - TRBV30 TGTGCCTGGTTAGACCAGGACCCCCCCTACAAGCAGTACTTC CAWLDQDPPYKQYF
TRBJ1-3 - 13 - TRBV29-1 TGCAGCGTTGGTACATCTACTGGAAACACCATATATTTT CSVGTSTGNTIYF
TRBJ2-1 many 14 - TRBV6-1 TGTGCCAGCAGTGCAGGAGGGAATTACAATGAGCAGTTCTTC CASSAGGNYNEQFF
TRBJ1-6 few 14 - TRBV14 TGTGCCAGCAGCCAAGGTCGCGTAAATTCACCCCTCCACTTT CASSQGRVNSPLHF
TRBJ2-3 - 14 - TRBV4-2 TGTGCCAGCAGCCGGGACTCTAGCACAGATACGCAGTATTTT CASSRDSSTDTQYF
TRBJ1-1 - 15 TRBD1 TRBV11-3 TGTGCCAGCAGCTCGGTGACAGGGATGTACACTGAAGCTTTCTTT CASSSVTGMYTEAFF
TRBJ1-6 - 16 - TRBV11-2 TGTGCCAGCAGCTTATTCCAGGGAAGACGCGATTCACCCCTCCACTTT CASSLFQGRRDSPLHF
TRBJ2-1 - 15 TRBD2 TRBV5-1 TGCGCCAGCAGCTTGAGCGGGAGGGCCGGGTATGAGCAGTTCTTC CASSLSGRAGYEQFF
TRBJ1-2 once 15 - TRBV20-1 TGCAGTGCTAGTACAGGGAATATTATCCTAGGTGGCTACACCTTC CSASTGNIILGGYTF
TRBJ2-5 many 13 - TRBV2 TGTGCCAGCAGTAAAGACAGCCAAGAGACCCAGTACTTC CASSKDSQETQYF
TRBJ2-6 many 15 TRBD1 TRBV10-3 TGTGCCATCCGGGACAGGAGCTCTGGGGCCAACGTCCTGACTTTC CAIRDRSSGANVLTF
TRBJ1-5 few 15 - TRBV18 TGTGCCAGCTCACCGAGAGGGGCTAGCAATCAGCCCCAGCATTTT CASSPRGASNQPQHF
TRBJ2-2 many 15 - TRBV9 TGTGCCAGCAGCGCGGGACACTATCGCACCGGGGAGCTGTTTTTT CASSAGHYRTGELFF
TRBJ2-7 few 14 - TRBV10-3 TGTGCCATCGGGAGAAAGGCAGGGGAGGGCGAGCAGTACTTC CAIGRKAGEGEQYF
TRBJ1-1 few 12 - TRBV11-2 TGTGCCAGCAGCCAAGGGAACACTGAAGCTTTCTTT CASSQGNTEAFF
TRBJ2-1 few 15 TRBD2 TRBV24-1 TGTGCCACCAGTGATCCTGGGACTAGTCAAAATGAGCAGTTCTTC CATSDPGTSQNEQFF
TRBJ1-2 - 11 - TRBV29-1 TGCAGCTTTGCAACCTACCCCAGCTACACCTTC CSFATYPSYTF